The clone carrying this T cell receptor beta chain showed up just a few times. TCR alpha and beta CDR3 regions were amplified from RNA using iRepertoire nested multiplex PCR. TCRdb fed the multiplex PCR reads into MiXCR, producing one record per CDR3 protein. Of under 200,000 distinct CDR3 sequences in the sample, around 32% were seen once. This CDR3 has 15 amino acids. V shed 5 bases and J 5 bases; nucleotides not matched to a gene: 5. CDR1 is SGHTA and CDR2 is FQGNSA in the germline V gene. This sample is drawn from a study of glioma-infiltrating T cells. The sequenced material came from glioma tissue, nonneoplastic brain tissue, or PBMCs (not recorded which). The chain couples TRBV7-2 to TRBJ2-5; 13 positions match TRBD2. This sequence was found in a human donor with low-grade glioma or glioblastoma, undergoing nonglioma brain surgery, or in good health (not recorded which). For the CDR3, the DNA is TGTGCCAGCAGCGGAGGACTAGCGGGAGCCGAGACCCAGTACTTC. Protein product: CASSGGLAGAETQYF.